This T cell receptor beta chain was recorded in a study of blood T cell repertoires in COVID-19. Study summary: Nucleic acid was either cDNA or gDNA, and it came from T cells, B-cell-depleted T cells, or PBMCs.

Per the study methods: Quantification of nucleated cells was approximated via reference gene primer amplification. Generated by immunoSEQ multiplex PCR, the TCRdb table keeps only in-frame clones and is missing some. D and trimming were read from the DNA, whereas the V and J calls and clone size are those reported in that table. The sample includes over 450,000 clones, 75% to 90% of them seen just once. CDR3 size: 15 residues. Between the trimmed V and J ends, which lost 5 bases and 3 bases, there was a span of 16 bases. Germline CDR1 reads SNHLY; CDR2 reads FYNNEI. Seattle enrolled patients during active infection and tracked them longitudinally.

The receptor was derived from a man between 18 and 29 years old with COVID-19, enrolled during active disease. The V call is TRBV2, the J call TRBJ1-2; D is perhaps TRBD1 (6 bases). Sequencing was performed on peripheral blood. As DNA, the CDR3 is TGTGCCAGCAGTTCCAGGACAGTCCTCGACTATGGCTACACCTTC. Translating it yields CASSSRTVLDYGYTF.